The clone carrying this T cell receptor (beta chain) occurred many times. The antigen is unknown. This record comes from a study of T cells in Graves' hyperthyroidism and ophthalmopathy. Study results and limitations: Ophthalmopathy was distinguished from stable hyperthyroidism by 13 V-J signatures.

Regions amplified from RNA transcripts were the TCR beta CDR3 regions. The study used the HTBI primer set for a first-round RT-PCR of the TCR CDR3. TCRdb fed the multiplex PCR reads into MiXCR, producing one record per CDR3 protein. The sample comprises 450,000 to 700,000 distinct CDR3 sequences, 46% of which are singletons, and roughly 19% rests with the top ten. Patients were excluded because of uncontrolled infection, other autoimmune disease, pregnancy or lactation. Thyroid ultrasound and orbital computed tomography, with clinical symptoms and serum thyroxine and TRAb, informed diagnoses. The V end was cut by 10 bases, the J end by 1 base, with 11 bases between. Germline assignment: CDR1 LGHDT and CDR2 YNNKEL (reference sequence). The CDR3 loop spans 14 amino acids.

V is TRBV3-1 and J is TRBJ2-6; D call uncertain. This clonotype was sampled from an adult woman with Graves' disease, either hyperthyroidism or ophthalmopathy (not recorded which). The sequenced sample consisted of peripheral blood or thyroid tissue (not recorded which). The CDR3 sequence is CATLAGSGANVLTF. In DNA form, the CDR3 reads TGTGCCACCTTAGCTGGTTCTGGGGCCAACGTCCTGACTTTC.